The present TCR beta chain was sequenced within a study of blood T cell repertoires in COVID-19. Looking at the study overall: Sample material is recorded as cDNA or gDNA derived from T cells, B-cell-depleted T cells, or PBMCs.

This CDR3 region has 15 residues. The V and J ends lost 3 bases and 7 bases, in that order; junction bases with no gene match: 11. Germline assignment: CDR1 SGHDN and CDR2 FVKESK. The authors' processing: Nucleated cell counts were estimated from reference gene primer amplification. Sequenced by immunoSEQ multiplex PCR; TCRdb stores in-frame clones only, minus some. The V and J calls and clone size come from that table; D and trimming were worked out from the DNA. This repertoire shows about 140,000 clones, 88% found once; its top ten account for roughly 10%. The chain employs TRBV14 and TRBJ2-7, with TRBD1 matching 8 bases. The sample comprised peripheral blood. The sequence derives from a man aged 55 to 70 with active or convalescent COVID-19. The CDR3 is CASSQWATGVREQYF. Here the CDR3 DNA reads TGTGCCAGCAGCCAGTGGGCGACAGGGGTTCGAGAGCAGTACTTC.